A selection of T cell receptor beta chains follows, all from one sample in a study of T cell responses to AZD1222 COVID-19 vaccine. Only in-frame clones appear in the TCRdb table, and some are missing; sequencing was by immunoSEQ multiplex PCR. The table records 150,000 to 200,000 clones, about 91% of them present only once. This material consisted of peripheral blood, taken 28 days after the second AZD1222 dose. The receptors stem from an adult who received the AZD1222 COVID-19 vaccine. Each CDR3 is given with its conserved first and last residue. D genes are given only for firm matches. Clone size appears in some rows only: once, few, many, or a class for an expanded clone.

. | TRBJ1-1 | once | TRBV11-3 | TGTGCCAGCAGCTTAGTTTCCAGCACTGAAGCTTTCTTT | CASSLVSSTEAFF
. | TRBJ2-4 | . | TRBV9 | TGTGCCAGCAGCCCGGGGGGCCTAGCCAAAAACATTCAGTACTTC | CASSPGGLAKNIQYF
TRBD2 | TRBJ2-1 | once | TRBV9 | TGTGCCAGCAGCGTTAGGTCCCGACTAGCGCTTGGGAATGAGCAGTTCTTC | CASSVRSRLALGNEQFF
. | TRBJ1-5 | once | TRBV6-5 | TGTGCCAGCAGTTACCGTGAAGTCGCAAGCAATCAGCCCCAGCATTTT | CASSYREVASNQPQHF
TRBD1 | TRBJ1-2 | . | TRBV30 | TGTGCTCAGCCCCGACAGGGGACCTCAGGCTACACCTTC | CAQPRQGTSGYTF
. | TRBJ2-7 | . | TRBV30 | TGTGCCTGGAGTGTACGGATGAGCCCGTCTGGGCACTACGAGCAGTACTTC | CAWSVRMSPSGHYEQYF
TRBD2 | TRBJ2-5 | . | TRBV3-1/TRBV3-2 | TGTGCCAGCAGCCAAGATCAGCGGGGGGGTACGTACCAAGAGACCCAGTACTTC | CASSQDQRGGTYQETQYF
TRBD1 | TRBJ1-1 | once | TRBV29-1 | TGCAGCGTAGCGGGACAGTTAAACACTGAAGCTTTCTTT | CSVAGQLNTEAFF
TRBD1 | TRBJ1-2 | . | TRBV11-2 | TGTGCCAGCAGCCCGACCGGGACAGGGGGCGTGGGCTACACCTTC | CASSPTGTGGVGYTF
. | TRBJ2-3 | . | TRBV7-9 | TGTGCCAGCAGCCCTGTTTTGAGTACCACAGATACGCAGTATTTT | CASSPVLSTTDTQYF
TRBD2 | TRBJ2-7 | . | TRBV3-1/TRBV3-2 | TGTGCCAGCAGCCAAGGACGATCGGGGGGGCGGAACGAGCAGTACTTC | CASSQGRSGGRNEQYF
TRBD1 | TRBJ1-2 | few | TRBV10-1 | TGCGCCAGCAGTGAAATGGACAGGGTACCCTACTATGGCTACACCTTC | CASSEMDRVPYYGYTF
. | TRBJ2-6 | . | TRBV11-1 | TGTGCCAGCAGCTTAGTTGGATCCCTAGGGGCCAACGTCCTGACTTTC | CASSLVGSLGANVLTF
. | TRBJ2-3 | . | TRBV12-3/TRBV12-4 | TGTGCCAGCAGTTTGGTCGATACGCAGTATTTT | CASSLVDTQYF
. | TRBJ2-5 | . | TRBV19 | TGTGCCAGCAGTATTGGCCGCTGGGATGGAGAGACCCAGTACTTC | CASSIGRWDGETQYF
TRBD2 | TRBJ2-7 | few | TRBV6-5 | TGTGCCAGCAACCCCCTACTAGCGGGGGTCTACGAGCAGTACTTC | CASNPLLAGVYEQYF
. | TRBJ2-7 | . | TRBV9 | TGTGCCAGCAGCGTAGAAGCTGTCGCCTACGAGCAGTACTTC | CASSVEAVAYEQYF
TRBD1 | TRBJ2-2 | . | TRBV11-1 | TGTGCCAGCAGCTCGGGACAGCCAACCGGGGAGCTGTTTTTT | CASSSGQPTGELFF
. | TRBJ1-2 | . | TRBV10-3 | TGTGCCATCAGTGAGCCAGGCCCTACTAACTATGGCTACACCTTC | CAISEPGPTNYGYTF
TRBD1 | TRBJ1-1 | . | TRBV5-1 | TGCGCCAGCAGCTTAAGGACAGGGGACACTGAAGCTTTCTTT | CASSLRTGDTEAFF